This TCR beta chain is from a study of CD8+ T cells in alopecia areata. The sequencing template was cDNA reverse transcribed from extracted RNA. Sequenced by immunoSEQ multiplex PCR; TCRdb stores in-frame clones only, minus some. The profile shows about 180,000 clones, roughly 53% of them singletons. Study-level points and caveats: There were many expanded lesional clones persisting in scalp and blood during tofacitinib. Lesional scalp exceeded normal scalp in clonality, especially in alopecia totalis/universalis. Significant decreases in scalp clonality and expanded CD8+ clones followed tofacitinib treatment.

Germline CDR1 is SGHRS and CDR2 is YFSETQ. This CDR3 has 15 residues. V was shortened by 5 bases and J by 13 bases, with 25 bases between the two germline ends. In the case of this clone: Its antigen is still unknown.

The treatment was: oral pan-JAK inhibitor, 5-10 mg twice daily. Cell sorting was applied to PBMCs, and CD4+ and CD8+ T cells were collected. This chain connects TRBV5-1 to TRBJ2-4, with a possible D match to TRBD2 (5 bases). The clonotype was recovered from a human donor with alopecia areata. The specimen comprised CD8+ T cells sorted from blood, sampled at week 24, from a patient treated with tofacitinib. CDR3 sequence reads: CASREDLGVNLSQYF. CDR3 DNA: TGCGCCAGCAGGGAGGACCTGGGCGTGAATTTATCCCAGTACTTC.